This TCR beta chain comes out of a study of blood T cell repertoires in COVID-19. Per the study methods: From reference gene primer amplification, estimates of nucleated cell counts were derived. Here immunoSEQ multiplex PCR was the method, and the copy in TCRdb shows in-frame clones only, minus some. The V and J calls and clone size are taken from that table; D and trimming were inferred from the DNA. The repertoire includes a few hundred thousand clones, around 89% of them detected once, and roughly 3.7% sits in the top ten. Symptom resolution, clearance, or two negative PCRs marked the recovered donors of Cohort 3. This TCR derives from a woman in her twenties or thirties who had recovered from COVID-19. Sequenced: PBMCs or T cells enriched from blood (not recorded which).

CDR3 coding DNA: TGTGCCAGCCGACAGGGCCCCACCAGAAGAACTGAAGCTTTCTTT. Translation: CASRQGPTRRTEAFF. The chain couples TRBV6-5 to TRBJ1-1; 7 bases agree with TRBD1. The CDR3 extends over 15 amino acids. The junction had 14 bases not matched to a gene; V was cut back by 8 bases and J by 5 bases. The germline V gene has CDR1 MNHEY and CDR2 SVGAGI.